The T cell receptor beta chain under discussion was sequenced for a study of CD4 T cells in relation to SARS-CoV-2 and coronaviruses (dated by TCRdb to the early 2020s). For context, the study as a whole: The full convalescent cohort of approximately 13 patients had a median age of approximately 35 years, ranging from roughly 21 to 75 years. The Adaptive Biotechnologies TCR-sequencing kit was used to sequence samples from three pre-COVID donors and the naive versus memory experiments, while other data came from Illumina-based sequencing. The roughly 12 convalescent patients included 8 males and 4 females; two subjects were Hispanic. A different, Illumina-based TCR-beta assay was used to sequence expansion assays from other donors in the study. At the level of individual TCR clonotypes, the study evaluated whether memory CD4+ T cells crossreact between the spike proteins of SARS-CoV-2 and those of common cold coronaviruses. Using patient-derived lymphoblastoid cell lines, the shared crossreactive spike epitopes were mapped to their HLA restriction.

Overall study outcomes, separate from this receptor: No donor contributed both pre-pandemic and post-infection samples, which limited tracing the source of pre-existing responses. Compared with monoreactive clones, crossreactive clones had significantly weaker SARS-CoV-2-driven expansion, a result consistent with antigenic imprinting. The study was limited by small numbers of patients and tested TCRs. Naive versus memory sequencing indicated that memory recall responses, rather than primary responses primed during culture, are detected by the assay. Approximately 61% of donors had memory CD4+ clonotypes that crossrecognized SARS-CoV-2 and at least one common cold coronavirus spike. Crossreactivity analysis centred on spike protein, so crossreactivity against other viral proteins was not assessed.

To separate naive from memory CD4+ T cells, cryopreserved PBMCs first underwent CD4 enrichment and then EasySep naive CD4+ T cell enrichment. Ficoll-Paque PLUS gradient centrifugation was used to isolate PBMCs from leukapheresis product or whole blood. PBMCs were either cryopreserved at -140 degrees C or used fresh in the expansion assay. The QIAamp Micro DNA Kit was used to extract genomic DNA from the CD4+ T cells. With regard to this clone: What antigen it recognizes has not been identified. The sample holds no much larger clone one base away, and base qualities are not on file.

Uncultured naive and memory CD4+ T cell DNA received deep-resolution immunoSEQ TCR-beta sequencing. In the paper's pipeline: During preprocessing, nonproductive sequences were discarded, as were any CDR3s that did not begin with C, did not end with F or W, or were shorter than 7 amino acids. Cultured and uncultured naive and memory CD4+ repertoires were searched for CDR3s previously identified as spike- and CEF-reactive. CDR3 homology was measured as pairwise Levenshtein distance, computed with the stringdist R package after trimming three terminal residues from each end. Entries here come from immuneACCESS through TCRdb and include only in-frame sequences with V and J called. Some clones fail to appear in such tables; in the studies checked, an unresolved V gene covers under half of the shortfall, and the cause of the remainder is unknown. That table furnishes V, J and clone size, whereas the DNA furnished D and trimming. The sample records 37,000 or so clones, approximately 85% of which are singletons. The ten largest make up around 3.3% of the sample.

CDR1 is given as MDHEN and CDR2 as SYDVKM, both from the germline V gene. The CDR3 contains 15 residues, cysteine and phenylalanine counted. Here the CDR3 DNA is all that survives: 45 bases in frame from base 1. Clipping removes 5 bases from V and 4 bases from J, with 7 as the unmatched junction base count. The chain couples TRBV28 to TRBJ2-2; TRBD1 matches 7 bases in the middle. The receptor was derived from an adult with COVID-19. Sequencing was carried out using memory CD4+ T cells from PBMCs. The cell subset or site label for this specimen denotes: memory (non-naive) CD4+ T cells. The nucleotides read TGTGCCAGCAGTCCCCCCCCAGGGGGCACCGGGGAGCTGTTTTTT. This codes for CASSPPPGGTGELFF.